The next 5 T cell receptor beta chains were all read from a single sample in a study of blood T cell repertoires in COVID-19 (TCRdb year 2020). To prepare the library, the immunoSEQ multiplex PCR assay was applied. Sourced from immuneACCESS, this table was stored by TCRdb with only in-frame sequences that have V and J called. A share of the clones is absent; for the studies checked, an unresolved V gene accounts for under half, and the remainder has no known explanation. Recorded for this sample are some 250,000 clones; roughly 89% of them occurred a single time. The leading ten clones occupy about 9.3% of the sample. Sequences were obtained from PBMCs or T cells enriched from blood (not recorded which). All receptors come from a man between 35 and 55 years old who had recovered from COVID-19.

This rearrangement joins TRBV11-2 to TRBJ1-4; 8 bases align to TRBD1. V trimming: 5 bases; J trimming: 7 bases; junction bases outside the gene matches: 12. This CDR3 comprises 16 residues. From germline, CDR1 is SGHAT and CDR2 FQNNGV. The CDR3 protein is CASSPTPRGRVEKLFF. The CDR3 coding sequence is TGTGCCAGCAGCCCTACCCCCAGGGGGCGCGTTGAAAAACTGTTTTTT.

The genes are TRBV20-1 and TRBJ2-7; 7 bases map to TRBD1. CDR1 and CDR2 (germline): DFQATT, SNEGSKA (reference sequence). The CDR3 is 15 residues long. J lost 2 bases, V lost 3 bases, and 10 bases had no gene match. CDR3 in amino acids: CSASRRDSGTYEQYF. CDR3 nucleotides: TGCAGTGCTAGTCGCCGGGACAGTGGTACCTACGAGCAGTACTTC.

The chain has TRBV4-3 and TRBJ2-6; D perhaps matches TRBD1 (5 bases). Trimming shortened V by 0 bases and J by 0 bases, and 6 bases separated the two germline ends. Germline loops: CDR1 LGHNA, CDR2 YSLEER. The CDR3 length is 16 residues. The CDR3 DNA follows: TGCGCCAGCAGCCAAGATCAGGGCTCTGGGGCCAACGTCCTGACTTTC. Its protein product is CASSQDQGSGANVLTF.

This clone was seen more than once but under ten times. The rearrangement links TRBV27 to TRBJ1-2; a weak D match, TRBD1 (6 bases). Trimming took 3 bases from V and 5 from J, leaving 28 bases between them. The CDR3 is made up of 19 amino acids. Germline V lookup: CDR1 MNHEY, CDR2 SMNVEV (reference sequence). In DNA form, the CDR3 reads TGTGCCAGCAGTTTCTCACCTCCCCAGGGGAGTTATCTGATGTATGGCTACACCTTC. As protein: CASSFSPPQGSYLMYGYTF.

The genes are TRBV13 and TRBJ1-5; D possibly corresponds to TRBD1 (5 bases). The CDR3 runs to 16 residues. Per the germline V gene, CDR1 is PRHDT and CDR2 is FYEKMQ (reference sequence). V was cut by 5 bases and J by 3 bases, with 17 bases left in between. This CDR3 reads CASSRWGGGNNQPQHF. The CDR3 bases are TGTGCCAGCAGCCGGTGGGGGGGTGGGAACAATCAGCCCCAGCATTTT. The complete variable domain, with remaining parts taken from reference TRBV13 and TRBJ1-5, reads AAGVIQSPRHLIKEKRETATLKCYPIPRHDTVYWYQQGPGQDPQFLISFYEKMQSDKGSIPDRFSAQQFSDYHSELNMSSLELGDSALYFCASSRWGGGNNQPQHFGDGTRLSIL.